The present entry profiles one T cell receptor (beta chain) with its context. No antigen is known for it. No clone much larger than this one lies a single base away; base qualities are absent. What this sample's treatment or condition label stands for: allogeneic hematopoietic cell transplantation with graft depleted of TCRalphabeta T cells and CD19 B cells. Transplant recipients were children who received TCRalphabeta/CD19-depleted allogeneic hematopoietic cell grafts. Based on the germline V gene (reference sequence), the CDR1 and CDR2 sequences are DFQATT and SNEGSKA. From its cysteine to its phenylalanine, the CDR3 spans 15 amino acids. Of the read, only the CDR3 DNA is kept; its 45 bases are in frame from base 1. V loses 6 bases, J loses 1 base, and the germline ends lie 18 bases apart. Preparation of the library involved PCR. The sequencer listed for this sample is Illumina HiSeq 2500. To normalize quantification of the TCRbeta repertoire, the TCR libraries were built with molecular barcoding that relied on unique molecular identifiers. Using fastp trimming at Q25 and MiXCR clonotype assembly, TCRdb reanalyzed the public sequencing data and kept in-frame beta chains. Each entry is one CDR3 protein sequence, shown with its most common DNA and genes. Across this sample there are approximately 1,000,000 distinct CDR3 sequences, with roughly 29% seen only once. Around 30% of the sample rests with the top ten.

This specimen comes from a study of T-cell reconstitution after alpha-beta-depleted transplantation in children (dated by TCRdb to the mid-2010s). General notes on the study: Using TCR repertoire profiling, the study quantitatively followed how T-cell immune reconstitution unfolded in children after TCRalphabeta/CD19-depleted allogeneic hematopoietic cell transplantation. What the work shows at the level of the full study, not this receptor alone: In some patients, the high TCRbeta diversity seen at day 60 was put down to recipient T cells and intrathymic progenitors that had survived conditioning. Over the following months the frequencies of hyperexpanded clones went down, and after one year T-cell counts and TCRbeta diversity were mostly credited to newly produced T cells. About two months after transplant, the apparently early recovery of alphabetaT-cell counts reportedly depended on just several hundred clones that had expanded rapidly and came from non-depleted graft cells.

The sequence is built from TRBV20-1 and TRBJ2-5, with TRBD1 perhaps the D gene, on 5 matching bases. Sequenced material: PBMCs, mostly from graft donor cells, taken 360 days after TCRalphabeta/CD19-depleted stem cell transplant. The TCR sequence derives from a boy under three years old who had a stem cell transplant for SCID, so the T cells may come from the graft donor. The CDR3 has the sequence CSARNARQTQETQYF. In nucleotide form, the sequence is TGCAGTGCCCGAAATGCTCGACAGACCCAAGAGACCCAGTACTTC.